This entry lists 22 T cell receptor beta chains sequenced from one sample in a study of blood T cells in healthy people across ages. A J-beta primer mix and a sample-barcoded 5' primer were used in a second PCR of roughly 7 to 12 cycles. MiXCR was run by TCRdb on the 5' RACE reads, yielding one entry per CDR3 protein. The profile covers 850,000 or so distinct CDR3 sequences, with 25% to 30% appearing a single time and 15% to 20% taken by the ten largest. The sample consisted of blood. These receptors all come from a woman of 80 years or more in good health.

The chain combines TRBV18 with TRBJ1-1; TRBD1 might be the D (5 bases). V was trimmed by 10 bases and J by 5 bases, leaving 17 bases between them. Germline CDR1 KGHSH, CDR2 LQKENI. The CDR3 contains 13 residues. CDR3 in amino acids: CANSYGGGTEAFF. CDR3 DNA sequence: TGTGCCAACTCGTACGGGGGAGGAACTGAAGCTTTCTTT. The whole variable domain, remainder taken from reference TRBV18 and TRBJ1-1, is NAGVMQNPRHLVRRRGQEARLRCSPMKGHSHVYWYRQLPEEGLKFMVYLQKENIIDESGMPKERFSAEFPKEGPSILRIQQVVRGDSAAYFCANSYGGGTEAFFGQGTRLTVV.

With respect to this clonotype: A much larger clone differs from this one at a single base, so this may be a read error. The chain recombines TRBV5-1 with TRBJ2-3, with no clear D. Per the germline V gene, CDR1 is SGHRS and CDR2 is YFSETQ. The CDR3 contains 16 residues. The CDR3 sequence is CASSLTVLTSTDTRYF. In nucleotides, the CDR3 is TGCGCCAGCAGCTTGACGGTTCTTACCTCCACAGATACGCGGTATTTT.

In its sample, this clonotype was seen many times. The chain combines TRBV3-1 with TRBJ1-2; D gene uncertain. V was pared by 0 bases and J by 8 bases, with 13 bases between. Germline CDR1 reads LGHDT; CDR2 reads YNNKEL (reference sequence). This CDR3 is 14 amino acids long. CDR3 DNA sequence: TGTGCCAGCAGCCAAGAACCTGCGGGTGGCGGCTACACCTTC. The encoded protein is CASSQEPAGGGYTF.

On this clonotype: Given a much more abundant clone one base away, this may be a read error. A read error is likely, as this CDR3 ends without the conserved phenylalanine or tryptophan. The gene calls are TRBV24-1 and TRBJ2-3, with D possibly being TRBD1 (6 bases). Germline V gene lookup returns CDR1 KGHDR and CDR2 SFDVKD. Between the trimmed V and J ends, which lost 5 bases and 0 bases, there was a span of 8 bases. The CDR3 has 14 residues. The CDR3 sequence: CATSGGLSTDTQYL. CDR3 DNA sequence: TGTGCCACCAGTGGGGGGCTAAGCACAGATACGCAGTATTTG.

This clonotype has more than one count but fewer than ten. This CDR3 is CATMVYNEQFF. CDR3 in DNA: TGTGCCACCATGGTTTACAATGAGCAGTTCTTC. V is TRBV24-1 and J is TRBJ2-1, with D hard to call. The CDR3 extends over 11 amino acids. The V end was cut by 8 bases, the J end by 4 bases, with 5 bases between. Looked up from germline, CDR1 is KGHDR and CDR2 is SFDVKD.

The CDR3 DNA follows: TGTGCCAGCAGTTACGGGGACGGGGGGCGTTGGGGCACTGAAGCTTTCTTT. As protein: CASSYGDGGRWGTEAFF. The rearrangement joins TRBV6-5 to TRBJ1-1; perhaps TRBD1 as D (6 bases). The CDR3 has 17 residues. V dropped 2 bases and J dropped 4 bases, with 20 bases sitting between them. CDR1 is MNHEY and CDR2 is SVGAGI in the germline V gene.

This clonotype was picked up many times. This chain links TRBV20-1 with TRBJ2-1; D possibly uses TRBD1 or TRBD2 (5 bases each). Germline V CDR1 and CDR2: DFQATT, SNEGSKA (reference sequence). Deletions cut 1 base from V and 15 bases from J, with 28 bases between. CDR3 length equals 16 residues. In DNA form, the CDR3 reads TGCAGTGCTAGAGCCGGGACCTCTGGGAACTACGTCCCTCCGTTCTTC. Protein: CSARAGTSGNYVPPFF.

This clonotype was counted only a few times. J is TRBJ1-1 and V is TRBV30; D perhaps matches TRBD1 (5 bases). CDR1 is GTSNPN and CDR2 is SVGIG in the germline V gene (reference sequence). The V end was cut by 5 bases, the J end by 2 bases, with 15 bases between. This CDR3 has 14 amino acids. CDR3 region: CAWAWGGSNTEAFF. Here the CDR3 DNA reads TGTGCCTGGGCATGGGGGGGAAGTAACACTGAAGCTTTCTTT.

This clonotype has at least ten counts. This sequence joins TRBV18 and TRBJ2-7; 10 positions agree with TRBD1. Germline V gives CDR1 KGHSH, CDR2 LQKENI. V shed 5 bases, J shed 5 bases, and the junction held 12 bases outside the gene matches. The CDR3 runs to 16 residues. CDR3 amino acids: CASSIYSGTGVNEQYF. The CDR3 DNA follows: TGTGCCAGCTCAATTTACTCCGGGACAGGGGTCAACGAGCAGTACTTC.

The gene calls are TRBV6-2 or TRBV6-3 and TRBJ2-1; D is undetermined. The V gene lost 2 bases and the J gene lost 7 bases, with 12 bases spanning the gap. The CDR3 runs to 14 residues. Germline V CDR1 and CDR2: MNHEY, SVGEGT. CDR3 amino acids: CASSYGWGKNEQFF. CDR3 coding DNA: TGTGCCAGCAGTTACGGCTGGGGTAAGAATGAGCAGTTCTTC.

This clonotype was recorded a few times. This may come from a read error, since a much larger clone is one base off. The CDR3 DNA reads as TGTGCCAGCAGAACCGGGATCTACAATGAGCAGTACTTC. Its translation is CASRTGIYNEQYF. The genes are TRBV6-5 and TRBJ2-5; tentative D call: TRBD2 (5 bases). With 6 bases removed from V and 11 bases from J, the gap between germline ends came to 19 bases. Germline CDR1 reads MNHEY; CDR2 reads SVGAGI. The CDR3 runs 13 residues.

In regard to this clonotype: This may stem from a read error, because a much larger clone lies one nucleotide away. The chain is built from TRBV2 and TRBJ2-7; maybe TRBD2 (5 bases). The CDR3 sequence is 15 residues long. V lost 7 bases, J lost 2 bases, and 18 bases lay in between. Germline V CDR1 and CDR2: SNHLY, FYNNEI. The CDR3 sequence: CASKGDLWPPYEQYF. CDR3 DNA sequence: TGTGCCAGCAAGGGAGATCTATGGCCTCCCTACGAGCAGTACTTC.

The CDR3 is CASSLGWTSGIQLDEQFF. CDR3 coding DNA: TGTGCCAGCAGCTTAGGCTGGACTAGCGGGATCCAACTTGATGAGCAGTTCTTC. The chain is built from TRBV11-2 and TRBJ2-1; 12 bases line up with TRBD2. The CDR3 runs to 18 residues. CDR1 is SGHAT and CDR2 is FQNNGV in the germline V gene. J lost 8 bases, V lost 1 base, and 12 bases had no gene match.

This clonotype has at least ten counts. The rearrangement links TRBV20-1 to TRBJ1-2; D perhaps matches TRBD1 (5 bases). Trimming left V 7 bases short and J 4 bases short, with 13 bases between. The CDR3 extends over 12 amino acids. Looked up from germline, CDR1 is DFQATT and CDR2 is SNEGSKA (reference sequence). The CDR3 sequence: CSVGQGVYGYTF. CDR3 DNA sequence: TGCAGTGTGGGCCAGGGCGTCTATGGCTACACCTTC.

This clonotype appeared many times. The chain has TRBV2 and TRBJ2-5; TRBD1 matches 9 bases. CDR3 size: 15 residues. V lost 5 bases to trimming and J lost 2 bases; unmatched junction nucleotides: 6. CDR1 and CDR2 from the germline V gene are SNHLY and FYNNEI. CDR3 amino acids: CASSQQGATQETQYF. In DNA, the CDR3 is TGTGCCAGCAGTCAACAGGGGGCGACGCAAGAGACCCAGTACTTC.

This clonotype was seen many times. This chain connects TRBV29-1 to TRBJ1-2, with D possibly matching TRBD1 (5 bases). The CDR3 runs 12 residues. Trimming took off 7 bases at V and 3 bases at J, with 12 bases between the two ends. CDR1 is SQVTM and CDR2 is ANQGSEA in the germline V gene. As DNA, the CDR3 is TGCAGCGCCGCCGACAGTTACTATGGCTACACCTTC. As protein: CSAADSYYGYTF.

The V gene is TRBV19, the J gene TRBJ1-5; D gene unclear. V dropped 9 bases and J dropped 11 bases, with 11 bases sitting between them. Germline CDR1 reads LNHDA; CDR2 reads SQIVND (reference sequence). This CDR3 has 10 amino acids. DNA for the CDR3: TGTGCCAGCCCATCCTGGGCCCAGCATTTT. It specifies CASPSWAQHF.

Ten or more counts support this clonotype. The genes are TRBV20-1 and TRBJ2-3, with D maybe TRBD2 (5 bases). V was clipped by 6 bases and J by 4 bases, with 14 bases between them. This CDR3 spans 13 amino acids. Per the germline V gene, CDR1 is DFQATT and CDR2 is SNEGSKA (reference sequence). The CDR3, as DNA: TGCAGTGCCGTAGGACTCTTAGCAGATACGCAGTATTTT. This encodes CSAVGLLADTQYF.

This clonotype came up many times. CDR3 bases: TGTGCCAGCAGACTCACTAGCGGGGGCCTCAAAGAGACCCAGTACTTC. This translates into CASRLTSGGLKETQYF. The rearrangement links TRBV6-5 to TRBJ2-5, with 11 bases matching TRBD2. This CDR3 is built from 16 residues. Trimming removed 6 bases from V and 3 bases from J; junction bases left unmatched: 9. Germline loops: CDR1 MNHEY, CDR2 SVGAGI.

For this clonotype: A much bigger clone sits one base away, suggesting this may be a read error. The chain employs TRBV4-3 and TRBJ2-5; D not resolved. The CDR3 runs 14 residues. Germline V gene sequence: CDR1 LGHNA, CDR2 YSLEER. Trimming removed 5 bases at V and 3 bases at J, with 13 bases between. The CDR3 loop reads CASSYPEGEETQYF. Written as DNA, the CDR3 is TGCGCCAGCAGCTACCCCGAAGGAGAAGAGACCCAGTACTTC.

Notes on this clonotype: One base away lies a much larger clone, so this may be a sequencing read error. Here the CDR3 DNA reads TGTGCCAGCAGTGGATCCTGGGGGACCCTGGGTGGCTACACCTTC. Protein: CASSGSWGTLGGYTF. The gene calls are TRBV25-1 and TRBJ1-2; perhaps TRBD1 as D (5 bases). This CDR3 contains 15 residues. Germline values: CDR1 MGHDK, CDR2 SYGVNS. V gave up 4 bases and J gave up 7 bases, with 19 bases separating them.

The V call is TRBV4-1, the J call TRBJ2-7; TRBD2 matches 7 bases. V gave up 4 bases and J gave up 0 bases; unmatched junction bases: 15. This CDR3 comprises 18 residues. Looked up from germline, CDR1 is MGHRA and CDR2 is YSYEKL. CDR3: CASSPGLLRRISSYEQYF. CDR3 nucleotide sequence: TGCGCCAGCAGCCCGGGACTATTGAGAAGGATCAGCTCCTACGAGCAGTACTTC.